A selection of T cell receptor beta chains follows, all from one sample in a study of lymphopenia after photon versus proton radiotherapy. The repertoire was sequenced with immunoSEQ multiplex PCR; TCRdb's copy has only in-frame clones and lacks some. The sample holds 20,000 or so clones, nearly 95% seen once. The sequences come from peripheral blood, collected from a patient treated with proton-based radiotherapy. These receptors originate from a woman in her 70s with pancreatic cancer. Some clones in this sample may be carry-over from other donors' samples. Both conserved end residues are part of each CDR3. The D gene is left open where the match is weak. The size entry is marked missing in some rows and otherwise reads once, few, many or a size class.

>-|TRBV7-8|TRBD2|TRBJ2-3
CASSPRGTAGGPDTQYF
TGTGCCAGCAGCCCAAGGGGGACAGCGGGAGGGCCAGATACGCAGTATTTT
>-|TRBV19|TRBD2|TRBJ2-7
CASSPEAGAKFYEQYF
TGTGCCAGTAGCCCGGAAGCGGGAGCTAAGTTTTACGAGCAGTACTTC
>once|TRBV6-1|-|TRBJ2-2
CASTLLRELFF
TGTGCCAGCACCCTCCTACGGGAGCTGTTTTTT
>-|TRBV5-5|TRBD1|TRBJ2-7
CASSSTGAPGHEQYF
TGTGCCAGCAGCAGCACAGGGGCCCCTGGCCACGAGCAGTACTTC
>-|TRBV10-3|-|TRBJ1-6
CAIRVDTHNSPLHF
TGTGCCATCAGGGTGGACACTCATAATTCACCCCTCCACTTT
>-|TRBV7-2|-|TRBJ2-7
CASSPSGAGPPYEQYF
TGTGCCAGCAGCCCCTCGGGGGCGGGTCCTCCCTACGAGCAGTACTTC
>-|TRBV4-1|-|TRBJ2-2
CASSLLIRIQGRSTGELFF
TGCGCCAGCAGCCTACTAATAAGGATCCAGGGTAGGAGCACCGGGGAGCTGTTTTTT
>-|TRBV12-5|TRBD1|TRBJ2-6
CASGRKTGTGANVLTF
TGTGCTAGTGGACGGAAGACAGGGACTGGGGCCAACGTCCTGACTTTC
>-|TRBV21-1|-|TRBJ2-5
CASSARGVEETQYF
TGTGCCAGCAGCGCTAGGGGGGTGGAAGAGACCCAGTACTTC
>-|TRBV6-5|-|TRBJ1-1
CASRAQGSGVKAFF
TGTGCCAGCCGCGCCCAGGGTTCGGGCGTAAAAGCTTTCTTT
>-|TRBV20-1|-|TRBJ2-1
CSARRDNEQFF
TGCAGTGCTAGAAGGGATAATGAGCAGTTCTTC
>-|TRBV14|-|TRBJ2-1
CASSHPTTTLATNVYNEQFF
TGTGCCAGCAGCCACCCCACCACGACCTTAGCGACCAACGTCTACAATGAGCAGTTCTTC
>-|TRBV12-5|TRBD2|TRBJ2-1
CASGLGTGLAGVNEQFF
TGTGCTAGTGGTTTAGGAACAGGACTAGCGGGAGTAAATGAGCAGTTCTTC
>-|TRBV4-3|-|TRBJ2-1
CASSQEGSYNEQFF
TGCGCCAGCAGCCAAGAGGGCTCCTACAATGAGCAGTTCTTC
>-|TRBV5-1|-|TRBJ1-1
CASSSSQGMNTEAFF
TGCGCCAGCAGCTCGTCACAGGGTATGAACACTGAAGCTTTCTTT
>-|TRBV5-6|-|TRBJ1-5
CASSKTALGPQHF
TGTGCCAGCAGCAAGACAGCGTTGGGGCCCCAGCATTTT
>once|TRBV18|-|TRBJ2-7
CASSPTGASYEQYF
TGTGCCAGCTCACCAACGGGGGCAAGCTACGAGCAGTACTTC
>-|TRBV15|-|TRBJ2-1
CATSLRGTYNEQFF
TGTGCCACCAGCTTACGGGGCACCTACAATGAGCAGTTCTTC
>-|TRBV4-1|TRBD1|TRBJ2-4
CASSPTGDVAKNIQYF
TGCGCCAGCAGCCCGACAGGGGACGTAGCCAAAAACATTCAGTACTTC
>-|TRBV19|-|TRBJ1-2
CASSDIRTAGDYGYTF
TGTGCCAGTAGTGACATTAGGACGGCCGGGGACTATGGCTACACCTTC
>-|TRBV15|-|TRBJ1-2
CATSRDTAANYGYTF
TGTGCCACCAGCAGAGATACGGCGGCTAACTATGGCTACACCTTC
>-|TRBV7-9|TRBD2|TRBJ2-7
CASSLVSAGVFYEQYF
TGTGCCAGCAGCTTAGTATCAGCGGGAGTATTCTACGAGCAGTACTTC
>-|TRBV19|TRBD1|TRBJ2-7
CASGGQGIGEQYF
TGTGCCAGTGGGGGACAGGGTATTGGTGAGCAGTACTTC
>-|TRBV4-3|TRBD2|TRBJ2-6
CASSQEGGAGANVLTF
TGCGCCAGCAGCCAAGAGGGAGGGGCTGGGGCCAACGTCCTGACTTTC
>once|TRBV7-6|-|TRBJ2-7
CASSLEPGSSYEQYF
TGTGCCAGCAGCTTAGAACCGGGATCCTCCTACGAGCAGTACTTC